This TCR beta chain was captured by sequencing in a study of T cell repertoires in ileal Crohn's disease. The V and J ends lost 6 bases and 8 bases respectively, with 13 bases between them. The CDR3 has 13 amino acids. CDR1 and CDR2 (germline): MNHNY, SVGAGI (reference sequence). Measured with immunoSEQ multiplex PCR; TCRdb has only the in-frame clones, and not every one. The sample holds roughly 7,000 clones, 60% to 80% seen once. The time point here: proximal margin of the surgical specimen (macroscopically non-inflamed). This TCR derives from an adult with Crohn's disease. The chain joins TRBV6-6 to TRBJ1-4; D may be TRBD1 (6 bases). Material: ileal tissue. This CDR3 reads CASRPGGGEKLFF. DNA of the CDR3: TGTGCCAGCAGGCCGGGAGGGGGAGAAAAACTGTTTTTT.